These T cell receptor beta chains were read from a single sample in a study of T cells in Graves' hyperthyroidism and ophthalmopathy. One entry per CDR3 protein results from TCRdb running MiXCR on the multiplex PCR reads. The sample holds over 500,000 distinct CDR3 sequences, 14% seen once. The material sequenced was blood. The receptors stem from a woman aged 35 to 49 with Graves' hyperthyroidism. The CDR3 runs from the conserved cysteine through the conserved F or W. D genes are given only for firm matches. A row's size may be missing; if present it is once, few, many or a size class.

CASSPPDGVPYGYTF | TGTGCCAGCTCACCACCGGACGGAGTCCCCTATGGCTACACCTTC | many | TRBJ1-2 | - | TRBV18
CASSVGSGLNYGYTF | TGTGCCAGCAGCGTAGGGTCGGGTCTAAACTATGGCTACACCTTC | - | TRBJ1-2 | - | TRBV9
CASSPDWTSVTYEQYF | TGTGCCAGCAGCCCGGATTGGACGTCAGTGACCTACGAGCAGTACTTC | many | TRBJ2-7 | - | TRBV14
CASTSPALGGGSPLHF | TGTGCCAGCACCTCTCCGGCCCTAGGGGGCGGATCACCCCTCCACTTT | - | TRBJ1-6 | TRBD1 | TRBV28
CASSLQGESSYNEQFF | TGCGCCAGCAGCTTGCAAGGCGAGAGCTCCTACAATGAGCAGTTCTTC | few | TRBJ2-1 | - | TRBV5-1
CASSPPWAASTDTQYF | TGTGCCAGCTCACCACCGTGGGCCGCTAGCACAGATACGCAGTATTTT | few | TRBJ2-3 | - | TRBV18
CASSQDPGQGPYEQYF | TGCGCCAGCAGCCAAGATCCTGGACAGGGACCCTACGAGCAGTACTTC | few | TRBJ2-7 | TRBD1 | TRBV4-1
CASSQGREQYF | TGTGCCAGCAGTCAGGGGCGAGAGCAGTACTTC | many | TRBJ2-7 | - | TRBV27
CASSAHGDNSPLHF | TGTGCCAGCAGCGCACACGGAGATAATTCACCCCTCCACTTT | - | TRBJ1-6 | - | TRBV9
CASSLYSMPSQPQHF | TGTGCCAGCAGTTTATATTCAATGCCTTCCCAGCCCCAGCATTTT | - | TRBJ1-5 | - | TRBV27
CASSSRGTGTDTQYF | TGCGCCAGCAGCTCTAGGGGGACCGGCACAGATACGCAGTATTTT | many | TRBJ2-3 | - | TRBV5-1
CASSEGTSGRGETQYF | TGCGCCAGCAGTGAGGGGACTAGCGGGAGGGGAGAGACCCAGTACTTC | - | TRBJ2-5 | TRBD2 | TRBV10-2
CAWSRGTGWRLGTEAFF | TGTGCCTGGAGTAGGGGGACAGGGTGGAGGCTAGGCACTGAAGCTTTCTTT | many | TRBJ1-1 | TRBD1 | TRBV30
CASSGLQTGNYGYTF | TGTGCCAGCAGTGGACTTCAGACAGGGAACTATGGCTACACCTTC | many | TRBJ1-2 | TRBD1 | TRBV6-1
CASPKAVPGELFF | TGTGCCAGCCCTAAGGCGGTCCCCGGGGAGCTGTTTTTT | - | TRBJ2-2 | - | TRBV27
CASSGTTEAFF | TGTGCCAGCAGTGGGACCACTGAAGCTTTCTTT | few | TRBJ1-1 | - | TRBV6-1
CSVAQNTGELFF | TGCAGCGTTGCACAGAACACCGGGGAGCTGTTTTTT | - | TRBJ2-2 | - | TRBV29-1
CASSLTVQGNQPQHF | TGTGCCAGCAGCTTAACTGTCCAGGGCAATCAGCCCCAGCATTTT | many | TRBJ1-5 | - | TRBV7-2
CASSIRGLAVYNEQFF | TGTGCCAGCAGTATAAGGGGGCTAGCGGTATACAATGAGCAGTTCTTC | many | TRBJ2-1 | - | TRBV6-2/TRBV6-3
CASSDPDHFF | TGTGCCAGCAGTGATCCGGACCATTTCTTT | many | TRBJ1-1 | - | TRBV2
CASSLRRTDGYGYTF | TGCGCCAGCAGCCTAAGACGGACAGACGGGTATGGCTACACCTTC | - | TRBJ1-2 | - | TRBV4-1
CASSVDQGRAAYSEQFF | TGTGCCAGCAGCGTAGACCAGGGGAGGGCCGCGTACAGTGAGCAGTTCTTC | - | TRBJ2-1 | - | TRBV9
CAWSGGQYPLTEAFF | TGTGCCTGGAGTGGGGGACAGTACCCACTAACCGAAGCTTTCTTT | many | TRBJ1-1 | TRBD1 | TRBV30
CASSPSHNYGYTF | TGTGCCAGCAGTCCCTCTCATAATTATGGCTACACCTTC | - | TRBJ1-2 | - | TRBV6-1
CASSLQMNTEAFF | TGTGCCAGCAGCCTACAGATGAACACTGAAGCTTTCTTT | many | TRBJ1-1 | - | TRBV2
CATSDGPGQTNYGYTF | TGTGCCACCAGTGATGGGCCGGGACAGACTAACTATGGCTACACCTTC | - | TRBJ1-2 | TRBD1 | TRBV24-1
CASSLGRRRTDTQYF | TGTGCCAGCAGTTTAGGCAGGCGACGCACAGATACGCAGTATTTT | few | TRBJ2-3 | - | TRBV28
CASSRSGSGYNEQFF | TGTGCCAGCAGCCGGAGCGGGAGTGGCTACAATGAGCAGTTCTTC | - | TRBJ2-1 | TRBD2 | TRBV12-3/TRBV12-4
CASRPTGRQTGELFF | TGTGCCAGCAGGCCGACAGGGCGGCAAACCGGGGAGCTGTTTTTT | many | TRBJ2-2 | TRBD1 | TRBV2
CASSVQEGEQYF | TGTGCCAGCAGTGTACAGGAGGGCGAGCAGTACTTC | - | TRBJ2-7 | - | TRBV12-3/TRBV12-4
CASSIPPGNTIYF | TGTGCCAGCAGTATCCCGCCCGGAAACACCATATATTTT | - | TRBJ1-3 | - | TRBV28
CASSPRAGGPDTQYF | TGTGCCAGCTCACCAAGGGCAGGGGGGCCAGATACGCAGTATTTT | many | TRBJ2-3 | - | TRBV18
CASSQQGGSYNEQFF | TGTGCCAGCAGCCAACAGGGGGGGTCCTACAATGAGCAGTTCTTC | - | TRBJ2-1 | - | TRBV7-8
CASSSGTIYEQYF | TGTGCCAGCAGTTCGGGGACAATTTACGAGCAGTACTTC | - | TRBJ2-7 | - | TRBV27
CASSYGGSPYEQYF | TGTGCCAGCAGTTACGGCGGCAGCCCCTACGAGCAGTACTTC | many | TRBJ2-7 | - | TRBV6-6
CAWSVPIAGEGMRNIQYF | TGTGCCTGGAGTGTACCGATAGCGGGAGAGGGCATGAGAAACATTCAGTACTTC | many | TRBJ2-4 | TRBD2 | TRBV30
CASSSGDLNTEAFF | TGTGCCAGCAGCTCGGGGGACCTGAACACTGAAGCTTTCTTT | many | TRBJ1-1 | - | TRBV7-9
CASSYDSVKAFF | TGTGCCAGCAGCTATGACAGTGTCAAAGCTTTCTTT | many | TRBJ1-1 | - | TRBV3-1
CASKAGRLIDYGYTF | TGTGCCAGTAAGGCAGGGAGGTTGATTGACTATGGCTACACCTTC | - | TRBJ1-2 | - | TRBV19
CASSIGAGGPLETQYF | TGTGCCAGTAGTATAGGGGCGGGAGGGCCTTTAGAGACCCAGTACTTC | - | TRBJ2-5 | TRBD2 | TRBV19
CASSSLDRGPYNEQFF | TGTGCCAGTAGTTCCCTCGACAGAGGCCCCTACAATGAGCAGTTCTTC | few | TRBJ2-1 | - | TRBV19
CASSKGTGTTEAFF | TGCGCCAGCAGCAAGGGGACAGGGACCACTGAAGCTTTCTTT | few | TRBJ1-1 | TRBD1 | TRBV5-1
CAISGEGLVEQFF | TGTGCCATCAGCGGGGAAGGACTAGTCGAGCAGTTCTTC | few | TRBJ2-1 | TRBD2 | TRBV10-3
CSATEGSMNTEAFF | TGCAGCGCGACGGAAGGATCAATGAACACTGAAGCTTTCTTT | many | TRBJ1-1 | - | TRBV29-1
CASSAFGGNTEAFF | TGTGCCAGCAGTGCCTTTGGTGGGAACACTGAAGCTTTCTTT | many | TRBJ1-1 | - | TRBV27
CARAGVNEQFF | TGTGCCAGAGCGGGAGTCAATGAGCAGTTCTTC | many | TRBJ2-1 | TRBD2 | TRBV2
CASSQTRSSINEQFF | TGTGCCAGCAGCCAAACTAGGTCCTCCATCAATGAGCAGTTCTTC | - | TRBJ2-1 | - | TRBV14
CSAHPPRGETEAFF | TGCAGTGCTCACCCTCCCCGGGGGGAAACTGAAGCTTTCTTT | - | TRBJ1-1 | - | TRBV20-1
CASASGASGRVPNYNEQFF | TGTGCCAGTGCCTCGGGGGCTAGCGGGAGGGTGCCTAACTACAATGAGCAGTTCTTC | once | TRBJ2-1 | TRBD2 | TRBV19
CASSLSSGQTYQPQHF | TGTGCCAGCAGCTTATCTTCCGGACAGACTTATCAGCCCCAGCATTTT | few | TRBJ1-5 | - | TRBV5-6
CASSFSLAGPNEQFF | TGTGCCAGCAGTTTTAGCCTAGCGGGACCCAATGAGCAGTTCTTC | many | TRBJ2-1 | TRBD2 | TRBV12-3/TRBV12-4
CSARDYRGADTQYF | TGCAGTGCTAGAGATTACCGGGGGGCAGATACGCAGTATTTT | many | TRBJ2-3 | TRBD2 | TRBV20-1
CATSRPGAPKVTQYF | TGTGCCACCAGCAGACCCGGGGCTCCCAAGGTTACGCAGTATTTT | few | TRBJ2-3 | - | TRBV15